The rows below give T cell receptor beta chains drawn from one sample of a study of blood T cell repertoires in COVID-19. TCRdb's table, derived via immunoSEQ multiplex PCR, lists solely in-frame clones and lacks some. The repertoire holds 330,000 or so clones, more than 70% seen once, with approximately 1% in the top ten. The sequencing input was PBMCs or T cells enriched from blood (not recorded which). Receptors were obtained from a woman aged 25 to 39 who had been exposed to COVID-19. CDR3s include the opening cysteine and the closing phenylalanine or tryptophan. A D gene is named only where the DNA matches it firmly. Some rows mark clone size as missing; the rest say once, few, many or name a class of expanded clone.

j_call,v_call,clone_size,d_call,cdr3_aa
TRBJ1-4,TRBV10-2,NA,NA,CASRWPGDYEKLFF
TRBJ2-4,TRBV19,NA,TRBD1,CASSAQGALAKNIQYF
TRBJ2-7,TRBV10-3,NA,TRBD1,CAIRRTGGSYEQYF
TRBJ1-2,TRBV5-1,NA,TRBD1,CASSPDREYGYTF
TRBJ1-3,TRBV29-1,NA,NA,CSVDQGLGNTIYF
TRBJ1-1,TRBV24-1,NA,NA,CATTTIPGTEAFF
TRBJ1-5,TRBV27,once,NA,CASSLSGAWQPQHF
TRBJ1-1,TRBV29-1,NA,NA,CSVVYVSAFF
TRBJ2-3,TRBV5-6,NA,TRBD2,CASSLAGGLAGGQEDTQYF
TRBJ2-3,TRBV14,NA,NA,CASSPGQSTDTQYF
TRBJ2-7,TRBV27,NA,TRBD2,CASSSFGLAGVYEQYF
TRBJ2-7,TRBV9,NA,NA,CASSTLSYEQYF
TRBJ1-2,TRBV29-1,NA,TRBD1,CSVPYRGGYTF
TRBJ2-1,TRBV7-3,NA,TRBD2,CASSLRASGTQTYNEQFF